The 8 T cell receptor beta chains listed next were all sequenced from one sample in a study of T cells in Graves' hyperthyroidism and ophthalmopathy. Amplification of TCR beta CDR3 regions was performed using RNA transcripts as template. The HTBI set primed first-round TCR CDR3 RT-PCR. TCRdb analysed the multiplex PCR reads with MiXCR anew, one entry per CDR3 protein. Among roughly 570,000 distinct CDR3 sequences listed, around 45% were seen once. The sample taken for sequencing was peripheral blood or thyroid tissue (not recorded which). Receptor source: an adult woman with Graves' disease, either hyperthyroidism or ophthalmopathy (not recorded which).

Comment on this clonotype: One end of the junction varies from germline; a read error may be responsible. The rearrangement links TRBV7-2 to TRBJ1-1, with D perhaps matching TRBD1 (5 bases). Germline V lookup: CDR1 SGHTA, CDR2 FQGNSA. This CDR3 has 13 amino acids. Here the CDR3 reads CASSISGNTGAFF. CDR3 DNA: TGTGCCAGCAGCATCTCAGGGAACACTGGAGCTTTCTTT.

This chain connects TRBV7-3 to TRBJ2-2, with 11 bases that match TRBD2. Germline V CDR1 and CDR2: SGHTA, FQGTGA. Trimming took 5 bases from V and 0 from J; bases not matched to a gene: 5. This CDR3 is 17 amino acids long. CDR3: CASSPLAGGANTGELFF. Here the CDR3 DNA reads TGTGCCAGCAGCCCTCTAGCGGGAGGTGCGAACACCGGGGAGCTGTTTTTT.

Only one count was recorded for this clonotype. The chain recombines TRBV2 with TRBJ2-7; TRBD2 matches at 11 bases. V lost 10 bases, J lost 2 bases, and 7 bases stayed unmatched. Germline V CDR1 and CDR2: SNHLY, FYNNEI. The CDR3 sequence is 14 residues long. The CDR3 DNA follows: TGTGCCAAATCTACTAGCGGGAGACCCTACGAGCAGTACTTC. Translated: CAKSTSGRPYEQYF.

The chain has TRBV19 and TRBJ1-5; unclear D gene. The CDR3 has 15 residues. CDR1 is LNHDA, CDR2 SQIVND, per germline (reference sequence). Trimming cost V 7 bases and J 2 bases, with 15 bases left between them. CDR3 DNA sequence: TGTGCCAGTAACGGGGTTTCGCAGGGCAATCAGCCCCAGCATTTT. Encoded protein: CASNGVSQGNQPQHF. Full variable domain (rest looked up from reference TRBV19 and TRBJ1-5): DGGITQSPKYLFRKEGQNVTLSCEQNLNHDAMYWYRQDPGQGLRLIYYSQIVNDFQKGDIAEGYSVSREKKESFPLTVTSAQKNPTAFYLCASNGVSQGNQPQHFGDGTRLSIL.

At least ten counts were recorded for this clonotype. The rearrangement links TRBV24-1 to TRBJ1-3, with TRBD1 matching over 9 bases. This CDR3 has 16 residues. Germline lookup yields CDR1 KGHDR and CDR2 SFDVKD. V lost 3 bases and J lost 2; bases outside the gene matches: 4. The CDR3 spells CATSDPRQGAGNTIYF. DNA of the CDR3: TGTGCCACCAGTGATCCTCGACAGGGGGCTGGAAACACCATATATTTT.

V usage is TRBV7-9 and J usage is TRBJ1-5; 8 positions match TRBD1. Germline V gene sequence: CDR1 SEHNR, CDR2 FQNEAQ (reference sequence). This CDR3 has 14 amino acids. The ends lost 5 bases at V and 7 bases at J; junction bases unmatched: 7. CDR3 in DNA: TGTGCCAGCAGCCACGGACAGGGAAGCCAGCCCCAGCATTTT. Encoded protein: CASSHGQGSQPQHF.

Concerning this clonotype: A read error is possible here, since a much larger clone lies one base away. This chain joins TRBV7-6 and TRBJ1-1; TRBD1 matches at 7 bases. The V gene's germline CDR1 is SGHVS and CDR2 FNYEAQ. The CDR3 covers 14 residues. J gave up 2 bases and V 6 bases, and 6 bases lay outside the gene matches. The CDR3 nucleotides are TGTGCCAGCAGTTCCGACAGGGACAACACTGAAGCTTTCTTT. Protein sequence: CASSSDRDNTEAFF. The whole variable domain, filled in from reference TRBV7-6 and TRBJ1-1, reads GAGVSQSPRYKVTKRGQDVALRCDPISGHVSLYWYRQALGQGPEFLTYFNYEAQQDKSGLPNDRFSAERPEGSISTLTIQRTEQRDSAMYRCASSSDRDNTEAFFGQGTRLTVV.

The rearrangement joins TRBV19 to TRBJ1-2, with 8 bases that match TRBD1. Trimming took 7 bases from V and 0 from J; bases not matched to a gene: 4. The CDR3 consists of 14 residues. Per germline, CDR1 LNHDA and CDR2 SQIVND (reference sequence). The CDR3 loop reads CASTSDRANYGYTF. The CDR3 DNA sequence: TGTGCCAGTACCTCGGACAGGGCTAACTATGGCTACACCTTC.